This T cell receptor beta chain was identified during a study of T cell clonotyping in hematopoietic cell transplantation. Broader study findings: Recipient TCR diversity dropped after transplant; expanded clonotypes rose from day 30 to 180. Few recipient clonotypes overlapped donors; over 97% were de novo at given depth. No sorting was done, leaving CD4 and CD8 contributions mixed. Higher Inverse Simpson Index values in graft donor and pretransplant recipient predicted broader posttransplant TCR diversity.

Comment on this clone: Its specificity is unknown.

Only in-frame clones appear in the TCRdb table, and some are missing; sequencing was by immunoSEQ multiplex PCR. Of approximately 70,000 clones in the sample, over 90% were seen once. Trimming removed 1 base from V and 7 bases from J; junction bases left unmatched: 6. This CDR3 is built from 14 residues. CDR1 and CDR2 from the germline V gene are LNHDA and SQIVND (reference sequence). The clonotype comes from a man in his fifties or sixties in good health. Some clones in this sample may be carry-over from other donors' samples. V usage is TRBV19 and J usage is TRBJ2-7; 8 bases are shared with TRBD1. The sequencing sample was made of peripheral blood mononuclear cells. Written as DNA, the CDR3 is TGTGCCAGTAGTATAGGGGACAGGCGAGGAGAGCAGTACTTC. It yields the protein CASSIGDRRGEQYF.